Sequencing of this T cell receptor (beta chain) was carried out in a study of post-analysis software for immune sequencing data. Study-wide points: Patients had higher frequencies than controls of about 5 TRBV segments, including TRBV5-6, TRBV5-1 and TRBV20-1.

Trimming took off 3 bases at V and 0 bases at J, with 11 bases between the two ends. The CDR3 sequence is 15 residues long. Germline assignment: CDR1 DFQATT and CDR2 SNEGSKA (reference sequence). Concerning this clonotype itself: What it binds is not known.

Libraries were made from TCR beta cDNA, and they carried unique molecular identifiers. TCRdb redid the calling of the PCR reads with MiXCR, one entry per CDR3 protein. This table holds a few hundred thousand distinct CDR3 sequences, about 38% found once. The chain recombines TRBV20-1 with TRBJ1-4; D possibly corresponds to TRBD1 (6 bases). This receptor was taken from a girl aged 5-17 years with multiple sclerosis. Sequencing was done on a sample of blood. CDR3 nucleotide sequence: TGCAGTGCTAGGGCGGGGGCGACAACTAATGAAAAACTGTTTTTT. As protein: CSARAGATTNEKLFF.